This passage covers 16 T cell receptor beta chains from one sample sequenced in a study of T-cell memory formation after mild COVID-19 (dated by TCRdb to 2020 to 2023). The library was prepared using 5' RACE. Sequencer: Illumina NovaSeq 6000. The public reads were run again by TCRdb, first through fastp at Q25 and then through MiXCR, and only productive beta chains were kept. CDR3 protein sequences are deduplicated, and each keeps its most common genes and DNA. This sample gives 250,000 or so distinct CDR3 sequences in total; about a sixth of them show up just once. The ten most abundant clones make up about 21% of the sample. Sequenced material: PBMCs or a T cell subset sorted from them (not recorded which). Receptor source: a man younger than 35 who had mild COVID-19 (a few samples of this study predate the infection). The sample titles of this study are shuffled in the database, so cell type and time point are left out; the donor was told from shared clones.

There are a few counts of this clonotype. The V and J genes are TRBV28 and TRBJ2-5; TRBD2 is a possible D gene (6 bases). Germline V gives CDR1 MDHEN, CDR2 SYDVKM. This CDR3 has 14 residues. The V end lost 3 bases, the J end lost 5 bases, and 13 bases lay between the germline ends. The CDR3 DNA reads TGTGCCAGCAGTTTTGGAGGGAGTAGGGAGACCCAGTACTTC. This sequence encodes CASSFGGSRETQYF.

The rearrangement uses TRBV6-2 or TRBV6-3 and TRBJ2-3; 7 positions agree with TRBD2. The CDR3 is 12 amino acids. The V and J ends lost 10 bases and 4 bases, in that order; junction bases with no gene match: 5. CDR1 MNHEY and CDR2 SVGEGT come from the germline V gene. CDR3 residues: CATGGLSDTQYF. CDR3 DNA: TGTGCCACGGGGGGTTTGTCAGATACGCAGTATTTT.

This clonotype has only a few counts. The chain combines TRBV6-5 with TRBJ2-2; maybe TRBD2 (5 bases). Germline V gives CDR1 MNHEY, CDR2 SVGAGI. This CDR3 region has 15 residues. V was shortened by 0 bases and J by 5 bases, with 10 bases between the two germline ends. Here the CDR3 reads CASSYSGVSTGELFF. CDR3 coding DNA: TGTGCCAGCAGTTACTCGGGAGTTAGTACCGGGGAGCTGTTTTTT.

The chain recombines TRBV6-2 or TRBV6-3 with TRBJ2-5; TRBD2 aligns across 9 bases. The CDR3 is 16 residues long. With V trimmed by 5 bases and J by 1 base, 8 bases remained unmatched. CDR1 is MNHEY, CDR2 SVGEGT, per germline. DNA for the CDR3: TGTGCCAGCAGTCGCGGGGGGGGCTGGCCCCAAGAGACCCAGTACTTC. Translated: CASSRGGGWPQETQYF.

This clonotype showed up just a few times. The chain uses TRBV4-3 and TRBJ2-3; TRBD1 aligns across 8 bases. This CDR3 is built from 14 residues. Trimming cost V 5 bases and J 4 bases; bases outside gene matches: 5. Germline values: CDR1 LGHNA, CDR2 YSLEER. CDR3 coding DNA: TGCGCCAGCAGCTCCTGGACAGGGCCAGATACGCAGTATTTT. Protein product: CASSSWTGPDTQYF.

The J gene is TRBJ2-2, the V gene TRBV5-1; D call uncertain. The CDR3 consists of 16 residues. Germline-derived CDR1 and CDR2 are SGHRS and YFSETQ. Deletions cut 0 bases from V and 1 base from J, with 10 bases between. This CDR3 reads CASSLVLRGNTGELFF. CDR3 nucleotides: TGCGCCAGCAGCTTGGTGTTGAGAGGGAACACCGGGGAGCTGTTTTTT.

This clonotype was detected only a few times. The CDR3 region has the DNA TGTGCCATTGCAACAGGGGGCAACACCTACGAGCAGTACGTC. Protein product: CAIATGGNTYEQYV. The chain carries TRBV28 and TRBJ2-7; 9 nucleotides align to TRBD1. The germline V gene has CDR1 MDHEN and CDR2 SYDVKM. Trimming at V came to 10 bases and at J to 2 bases, leaving 9 bases not matched to a gene. The CDR3 is made up of 14 amino acids.

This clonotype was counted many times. CDR3 region: CASSQGPSGLMAGELFF. Here the CDR3 DNA reads TGTGCCAGCAGCCAAGGGCCCTCGGGACTAATGGCCGGGGAGCTGTTTTTT. This chain connects TRBV4-2 to TRBJ2-2; 7 bases match TRBD2. The J segment lost 6 bases and the V segment lost 1 base, leaving 11 bases of the junction unmatched. In germline, CDR1 is LGHNA, CDR2 YNFKEQ. This CDR3 contains 17 residues.

CDR3: CASSPDSGGNTIYF. As DNA, the CDR3 is TGTGCCAGCAGCCCGGACAGTGGCGGAAACACCATATATTTT. V usage is TRBV7-9 and J usage is TRBJ1-3, with D perhaps TRBD1 (6 bases). The CDR3 sequence is 14 residues long. Germline-derived CDR1 and CDR2 are SEHNR and FQNEAQ (reference sequence). V lost 5 bases and J lost 4, with 12 bases in between.

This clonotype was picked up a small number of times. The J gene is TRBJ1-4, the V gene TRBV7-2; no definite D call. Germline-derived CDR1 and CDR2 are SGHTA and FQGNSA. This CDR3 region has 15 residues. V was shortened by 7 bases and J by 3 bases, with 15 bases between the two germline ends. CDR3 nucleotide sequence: TGTGCCAGCACCTTGGGCCGGCGTGCTAATGAAAAACTGTTTTTT. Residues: CASTLGRRANEKLFF. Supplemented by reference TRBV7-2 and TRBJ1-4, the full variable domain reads GAGVSQSPSNKVTEKGKDVELRCDPISGHTALYWYRQSLGQGLEFLIYFQGNSAPDKSGLPSDRFSAERTGGSVSTLTIQRTQQEDSAVYLCASTLGRRANEKLFFGSGTQLSVL.

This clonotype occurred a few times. The CDR3 loop reads CASRSSGYNQPQHF. CDR3 sequence (DNA): TGTGCCAGCCGCTCTTCAGGTTACAATCAGCCCCAGCATTTT. The rearrangement joins TRBV27 to TRBJ1-5; the D is unclear. Germline CDR1 and CDR2: MNHEY and SMNVEV (reference sequence). V was pared by 8 bases and J by 3 bases, with 14 bases between. CDR3 size: 14 residues.

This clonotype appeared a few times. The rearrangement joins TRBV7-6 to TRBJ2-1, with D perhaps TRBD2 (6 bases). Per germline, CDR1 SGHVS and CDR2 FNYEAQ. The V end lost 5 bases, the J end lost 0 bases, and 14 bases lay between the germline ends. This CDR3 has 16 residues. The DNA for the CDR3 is TGTGCCAGCAGCGAGGACTACCCGGGCTCCTACAATGAGCAGTTCTTC. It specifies CASSEDYPGSYNEQFF.

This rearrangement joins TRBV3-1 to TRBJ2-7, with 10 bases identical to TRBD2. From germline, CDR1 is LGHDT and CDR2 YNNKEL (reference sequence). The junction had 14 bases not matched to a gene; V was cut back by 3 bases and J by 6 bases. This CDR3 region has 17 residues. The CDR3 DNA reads TGTGCCAGCAGCCAGTTAGCGGGGGGACATACCTCGGCCGAGCAGTACTTC. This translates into CASSQLAGGHTSAEQYF.

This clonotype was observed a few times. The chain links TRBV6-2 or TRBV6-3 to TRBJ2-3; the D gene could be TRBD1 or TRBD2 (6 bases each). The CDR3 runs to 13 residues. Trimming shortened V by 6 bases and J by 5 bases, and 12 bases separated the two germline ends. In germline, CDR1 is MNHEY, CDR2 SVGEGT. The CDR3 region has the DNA TGTGCCAGCAGAGAGGGGGGAGTAGATACGCAGTATTTT. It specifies CASREGGVDTQYF.

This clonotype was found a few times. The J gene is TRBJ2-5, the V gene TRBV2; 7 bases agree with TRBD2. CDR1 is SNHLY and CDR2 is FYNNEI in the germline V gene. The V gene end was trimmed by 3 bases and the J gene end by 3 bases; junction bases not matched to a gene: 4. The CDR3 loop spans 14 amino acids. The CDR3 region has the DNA TGTGCCAGCAGTGATAGACTAGCCAAAGAGACCCAGTACTTC. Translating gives CASSDRLAKETQYF.

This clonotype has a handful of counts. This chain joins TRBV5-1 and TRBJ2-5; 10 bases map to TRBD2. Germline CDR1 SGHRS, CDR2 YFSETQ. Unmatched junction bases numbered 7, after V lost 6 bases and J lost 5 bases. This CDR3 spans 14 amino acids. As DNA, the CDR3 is TGCGCCAGCACCCTAGCGGGGGATGGTGAGACCCAGTACTTC. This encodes CASTLAGDGETQYF.